Below are 2 T cell receptor beta chains sequenced from a single sample in a study of cytomegalovirus exposure and HLA in healthy donors. Primers for the PCR totalled 60 Vbeta and 13 Jbeta. Sequencing was performed with immunoSEQ multiplex PCR; in TCRdb, only in-frame clones are kept and a portion is missing. Found here are about 180,000 clones, around 80% of them singletons; the top ten hold 1.3% to 1.5%. The sequenced sample consisted of PBMCs. The receptors shown here come from a girl aged 5-17 years in good health and CMV-seropositive.

This clone was counted a few times. CDR3: CAISETRLSSTEAFF. CDR3 DNA: TGTGCCATCAGTGAGACCCGGTTGTCGAGCACTGAAGCTTTCTTT. The rearrangement uses TRBV10-3 and TRBJ1-1; no definite D call. The germline V gene encodes CDR1 ENHRY and CDR2 SYGVKD. This CDR3 is built from 15 residues. V was trimmed by 2 bases and J by 4 bases, leaving 14 bases between them.

The CDR3 DNA reads TGCGCCAGCAGCTTTCAGGGGTTACCTACGGATGAGCAGTTCTTC. The encoded protein is CASSFQGLPTDEQFF. The V gene is TRBV5-1, the J gene TRBJ2-1; tentative D call: TRBD1 (6 bases). Germline V CDR1 and CDR2: SGHRS, YFSETQ. Trimming pared 2 bases from V and 8 bases from J, leaving 17 bases between. CDR3 length equals 15 residues.